This TCR beta chain emerged from a study of beta chain features in type 1 diabetes. Study observations and caveats: Junctions at VDJ sites from type 1 diabetes patients had fewer insertions and more deletions. Patients' naive, central memory and regulatory TCRB repertoires appeared more alike than those of healthy donors.

A remark on this clone: What it recognizes is unknown.

Sequenced material consisted of expressed TCRB transcripts (all of the isolated RNA was reverse transcribed). The assay was immunoSEQ multiplex PCR, and TCRdb's table has in-frame clones only and misses some. Counted here are around 240,000 clones, 9.6% occurring once; the ten biggest clones make up under 0.035%. The length of the CDR3 is 14 residues. The V and J ends lost 2 bases and 7 bases respectively, with 14 bases between them. Germline V gene sequence: CDR1 MDHEN, CDR2 SYDVKM. V and J are TRBV28 and TRBJ1-2; no clear D gene. Input material: naive CD4+ T cells from blood. This TCR derives from a woman aged 18-35 years in good health. The CDR3 DNA sequence: TGTGCCAGCAGTTTAAACCGGGCGGGCCCTGGCTACACCTTC. It translates to CASSLNRAGPGYTF.